This TCR beta chain was captured by sequencing in a study of T cell responses to AZD1222 COVID-19 vaccine. Overall study findings and caveats: There were vaccine-associated CD4 TCRs across spike, dominant at 160-218 and 743-854. White British donors predominated, females outnumbered males, and clonal diversity was possibly underestimated. Samples come after the peak T cell response, not at day 14. Reports say nearly half of spike-specific TCRs go after unmutated variant regions.

This clone was counted only a few times. Its antigen remains unidentified. Clones were read by immunoSEQ multiplex PCR, and TCRdb kept only the in-frame ones, dropping some. The sample yields 99,000 or so clones, over 75% seen once. The CDR3 is made up of 16 amino acids. Germline V CDR1 and CDR2: SGDLS, YYNGEE. The germline V and J ends were trimmed by 0 bases and 4 bases, with 15 bases remaining between them. V gene TRBV9 combines with J gene TRBJ2-3, with TRBD1 as a possible D gene (5 bases). The material sequenced was peripheral blood, taken on day 0 of AZD1222 vaccination. This sequence originates from an adult in good health. The CDR3 loop is CASSVAGQGGSDTQYF. CDR3 coding DNA: TGTGCCAGCAGCGTAGCCGGGCAGGGTGGTTCAGATACGCAGTATTTT.